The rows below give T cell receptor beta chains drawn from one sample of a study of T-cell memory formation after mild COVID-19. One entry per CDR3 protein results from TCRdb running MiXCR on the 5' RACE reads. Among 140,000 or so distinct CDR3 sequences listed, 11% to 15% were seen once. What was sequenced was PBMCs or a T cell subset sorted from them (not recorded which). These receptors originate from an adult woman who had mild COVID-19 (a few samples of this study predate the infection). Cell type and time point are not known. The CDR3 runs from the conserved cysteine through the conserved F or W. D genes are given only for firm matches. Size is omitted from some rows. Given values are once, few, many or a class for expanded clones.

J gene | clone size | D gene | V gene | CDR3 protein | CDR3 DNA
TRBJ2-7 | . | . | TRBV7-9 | CASSFRGAWEQYF | TGTGCCAGCAGCTTCAGGGGCGCGTGGGAGCAGTACTTC
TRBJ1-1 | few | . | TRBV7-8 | CASSLVAGYNTEAFF | TGTGCCAGCAGCTTAGTCGCAGGGTATAACACTGAAGCTTTCTTT
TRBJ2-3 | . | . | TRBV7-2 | CASSPGQLWDTQYF | TGTGCCAGCAGCCCTGGGCAGCTCTGGGATACGCAGTATTTT
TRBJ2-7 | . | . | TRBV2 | CASSEKLTYEQYF | TGTGCCAGCAGTGAAAAGTTAACCTACGAGCAGTACTTC
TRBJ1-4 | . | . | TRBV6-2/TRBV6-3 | CASSYSIGGEKLFF | TGTGCCAGCAGTTACTCAATCGGGGGCGAAAAACTGTTTTTT
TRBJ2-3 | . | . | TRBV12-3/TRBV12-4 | CASSLAPGGTDTQYF | TGTGCCAGCAGTTTAGCGCCAGGGGGGACAGATACGCAGTATTTT
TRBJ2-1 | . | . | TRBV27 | CASSFGTGSEQFF | TGTGCCAGCAGTTTTGGAACAGGGAGTGAGCAGTTCTTC
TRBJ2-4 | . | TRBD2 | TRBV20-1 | CSASSGGGNIQYF | TGCAGTGCCTCGAGCGGGGGGGGAAACATTCAGTACTTC
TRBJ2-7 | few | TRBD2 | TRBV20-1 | CSARDRLAASYEQYF | TGCAGTGCTAGAGATAGGCTAGCGGCCTCCTACGAGCAGTACTTC
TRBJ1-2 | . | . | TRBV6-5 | CASSYAGSNYGYTF | TGTGCCAGCAGTTACGCAGGTTCTAACTATGGCTACACCTTC
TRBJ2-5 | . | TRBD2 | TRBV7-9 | CASSTSGGETQYF | TGTGCCAGCAGCACTAGCGGGGGCGAGACCCAGTACTTC
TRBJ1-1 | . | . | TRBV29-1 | CSVADGNTEAFF | TGCAGCGTGGCAGACGGGAACACTGAAGCTTTCTTT